The T cell receptor (beta chain) under discussion was sequenced for a study of blood T cell repertoires in COVID-19. For the study at large: Donors in the United States, Italy and Spain gave samples during acute or convalescent COVID-19.

Trimming stripped 6 bases from V and 1 base from J, with 12 bases between. This CDR3 has 14 residues. Germline V lookup: CDR1 KGHSH, CDR2 LQKENI. In the source study's methods: Nucleated cell counts were estimated from reference gene primer amplification. TCRdb's copy holds only in-frame clones and misses some; the assay was immunoSEQ multiplex PCR. V, J and clone size are those of that table, while D and trimming were read from the DNA. There are approximately 200,000 clones in the sample; roughly four fifths occur only once, and about 7.8% lies in the top ten. The sample consisted of peripheral blood. This TCR was sampled from a woman aged 80 or over with COVID-19, enrolled during active disease. The chain combines TRBV18 with TRBJ1-1; no reliable D call. This chain's CDR3 is CASSLSGKNTEAFF. In nucleotides, the CDR3 is TGTGCCAGCTCCCTCAGCGGGAAGAACACTGAAGCTTTCTTT.